One sample yielded the 8 T cell receptor beta chains listed below, sequenced in a study of cytomegalovirus exposure and HLA in healthy donors. The PCR employed 60 Vbeta primers together with 13 Jbeta primers. Measured with immunoSEQ multiplex PCR; TCRdb has only the in-frame clones, and not every one. The sample has roughly 190,000 clones; about 62% are singletons. Sequenced material: PBMCs. The receptors come from a middle-aged man in good health and CMV-seronegative.

By proportion, this clone is medium-sized (0.01 to 0.1%). This chain connects TRBV4-3 to TRBJ2-1; TRBD1 matches 10 bases. This CDR3 is built from 15 residues. Germline V gene sequence: CDR1 LGHNA, CDR2 YSLEER. With V trimmed by 0 bases and J by 9 bases, 5 bases remained unmatched. The CDR3 loop reads CASSQDHGTGAEQFF. The CDR3 nucleotides read TGCGCCAGCAGCCAAGACCACGGGACAGGGGCTGAGCAGTTCTTC.

As concerns this clone: The same CDR3 is also encoded by other DNA sequences in this sample. The CDR3 sequence: CASSPGQGARETQYF. As DNA, the CDR3 is TGCGCCAGCAGCCCTGGGCAGGGGGCACGGGAGACCCAGTACTTC. The chain uses TRBV5-1 and TRBJ2-5; TRBD1 matches 8 bases. CDR1 SGHRS and CDR2 YFSETQ come from the germline V gene. CDR3 length: 15 amino acids. J was trimmed by 5 bases and V by 4 bases; bases with no gene match: 10.

J is TRBJ2-3 and V is TRBV30; tentatively, D is TRBD2 (7 bases). The CDR3 is made up of 12 amino acids. Trimming cost V 5 bases and J 4 bases, with 10 bases left between them. Per the germline V gene, CDR1 is GTSNPN and CDR2 is SVGIG (reference sequence). CDR3 residues: CAWDGGPDTQYF. In DNA, the CDR3 is TGTGCCTGGGACGGGGGGCCAGATACGCAGTATTTT. The whole variable domain, filled in from reference TRBV30 and TRBJ2-3, reads SQTIHQWPATLVQPVGSPLSLECTVEGTSNPNLYWYRQAAGRGLQLLFYSVGIGQISSEVPQNLSASRPQDRQFILSSKKLLLSDSGFYLCAWDGGPDTQYFGPGTRLTVL.

V and J are TRBV19 and TRBJ1-2; 10 positions agree with TRBD1. The germline gives CDR1 LNHDA, CDR2 SQIVND (reference sequence). V shed 5 bases and J 3 bases; nucleotides not matched to a gene: 9. The CDR3 consists of 16 residues. Here the CDR3 reads CASSPATGGADYGYTF. The DNA for the CDR3 is TGTGCCAGTAGTCCAGCGACAGGGGGCGCGGACTATGGCTACACCTTC.

The chain carries TRBV6-6 and TRBJ2-5; 9 bases agree with TRBD1. The last part of the DNA fits TRBJ2-7 better; the J call may be wrong. The length of the CDR3 is 14 residues. The germline V gene encodes CDR1 MNHNY and CDR2 SVGAGI (reference sequence). CDR3 loop: CASRPGQGGYEQYF. The CDR3 DNA follows: TGTGCCAGCAGACCGGGACAGGGTGGCTACGAGCAGTACTTC.

As regards this clone: One end of the junction fails to match germline, which may point to a read error. The CDR3 bases are TGTTCCAGCAGCTTAAAGGGCGGGGGGGCCGTTACAGATACGCAGTATTTT. It encodes CSSSLKGGGAVTDTQYF. The rearrangement uses TRBV7-9 and TRBJ2-3; 9 nucleotides align to TRBD2. The CDR3 covers 17 residues. Per germline, CDR1 SEHNR and CDR2 FQNEAQ (reference sequence).

The rearrangement joins TRBV25-1 to TRBJ2-3, with D possibly matching TRBD1 (7 bases). V lost 1 base and J lost 4, with 9 bases in between. This CDR3 spans 14 amino acids. CDR1 MGHDK and CDR2 SYGVNS come from the germline V gene. CDR3 sequence reads: CASSEFRGADTQYF. CDR3 DNA: TGTGCCAGCAGTGAATTCAGGGGGGCAGATACGCAGTATTTT. Together with reference TRBV25-1 and TRBJ2-3, the CDR3 gives the full variable domain: EADIYQTPRYLVIGTGKKITLECSQTMGHDKMYWYQQDPGMELHLIHYSYGVNSTEKGDLSSESTVSRIRTEHFPLTLESARPSHTSQYLCASSEFRGADTQYFGPGTRLTVL.

The chain is built from TRBV11-3 and TRBJ2-3; D is unresolved. The length of the CDR3 is 15 residues. The germline gives CDR1 SGHNT, CDR2 YENEEA. Trimming left V 0 bases short and J 2 bases short, with 9 bases between. The CDR3 loop is CASSLDPPPTDTQYF. CDR3 nucleotides: TGTGCCAGCAGCTTAGATCCCCCTCCCACAGATACGCAGTATTTT.